Listed below are T cell receptor beta chains from one sample, sequenced in a study of radiation and T cells in renal cell carcinoma. The protocol was immunoSEQ multiplex PCR, while the TCRdb copy is restricted to in-frame clones and leaves out a portion. The data contain under 200,000 clones, about 85% of them singletons. Sequencing was performed on blood, taken from a patient whose treatment included radiotherapy and nephrectomy. The receptors come from a woman in her fifties or sixties with renal cell carcinoma. Both conserved end residues are trimmed from each CDR3.

length,V,CDR3
11,TRBV19,ASTQDRGTEAF
13,TRBV4-3,ASSQGDRAHYGYT
13,TRBV19,ASSIEEGYNSPLH
11,TRBV5-1,ASSSTVDYGYT
10,TRBV29-1,SVEEAGSEAF
13,TRBV7-2,ASSPWGGALLEQF
11,TRBV18,ASSPPGQGGQF
9,TRBV20-1,SAWDRTEAF
12,TRBV11-1,ASSLDRGDTEAF
12,TRBV5-1,ASSLATEIDTQY
14,TRBV4-3,ASSQDRGGDTGELF
11,TRBV6-1,AVRTGGRETQY
14,TRBV7-2,ASSQSGTVSNQPQH
13,TRBV2,ASSEGYAWNTEAF
10,TRBV10-3,AISEPSAVAF